This T cell receptor (beta chain) was identified in a study of identical twins (dated by TCRdb to 2016 to 2017). Looking at the study overall: The study deep-sequenced TCR alpha and beta repertoires from monozygotic twins, unrelated adults of various ages and cord blood to test whether fetal clonotypes persist. To rule out contamination, the twin experiments were replicated at different times with different library preparation protocols. Summary of the overall study and its limitations: The excess sharing between twins in beta out-of-frame sequences was weaker because fewer shared sequences reduced the signal-to-noise ratio. Compared with coincidental sharing between unrelated individuals, out-of-frame TCR alpha sequences shared between twins had an excess of sequences with low generation probability. Invariant T cells such as MAIT and iNKT could partly confound zero-insertion analyses, though diverse VJ usage argued against this for most clonotypes. Because the same donors could not be followed over many years, the conclusions relied on cross-sectional statistical analysis. In monozygotic twins, recombination models systematically underestimated out-of-frame TCR alpha sharing, but the models matched the sharing seen between unrelated individuals. Fewer insertions were carried by abundant cord blood beta clonotypes, a similar but weaker trend appeared in young adult naive repertoires, and no such trend appeared in memory repertoires.

This clonotype was seen only a few times. This clone's antigen is unknown. No base qualities exist here, and no much larger clone lies one base off it. Every donor in the study was a healthy Caucasian. Miltenyi CD45RO+ enrichment and human naive T-cell isolation kits were used to isolate memory (CD45RO+) and naive T cells from PBMC. Library prep was done by 5' RACE. The instrument given in TCRdb is Illumina HiSeq 2000. Template switching added a universal primer binding site, and the final cDNA carried a unique molecular identifier that allowed TCR cDNA molecules to be counted accurately. Specific primers in the conserved constant-segment region were used to synthesize first-strand cDNA for the TCR alpha and beta chains. Each cDNA library was double barcoded, with a SMART-Mk sample barcode plus Illumina barcodes, to control for contamination. Two successive PCR steps introduced TruSeq adapter sequences along with Illumina sample barcodes. TCR alpha and beta cDNA libraries were sequenced on the Illumina HiSeq platform with custom primers. The study's processing was this. MiGEC was used to process raw reads and extract unique molecular identifiers, and MiXCR was used to find CDR3 positions. For each individual, recombination models were inferred using an EM algorithm with the repgenHMM and IGoR tools. Shared clonotypes were analyzed with the tcR package in R, and sharing was normalized by the product of cloneset sizes. To study raw recombination free of thymic and clonal selection effects, out-of-frame nonproductive sequences were analyzed. TCRdb itself trimmed the public reads at Q25 with fastp, ran MiXCR and retained productive beta chains. Duplicate CDR3 protein sequences are folded into a single record with the most common DNA and genes. The V and J calls reflect TCRdb's pipeline rather than the authors' work. The sample profile shows 100,000 or so distinct CDR3 sequences; 5.5% to 7% of them were found once. In total, the top ten clones hold approximately 12% of the sample.

The source of this sequence is a woman between 45 and 65 years old in good health. The sequenced sample consisted of memory T cells sorted from blood. Taken with the paper, the label for cell subset or site translates to: CD45RO+ enriched T cells.

The CDR3: CASSQWLGTGELFF. The nucleotide sequence reads as follows: TGTGCCAGCAGCCAATGGTTGGGCACCGGGGAGCTGTTTTTT. This chain is built from TRBV3-1 and TRBJ2-2; the D gene identity is not certain. V gives up 2 bases and J gives up 4 bases, and the segment between their germline ends measures 8 bases. CDR1 and CDR2 were assigned from the germline V gene (reference sequence) as LGHDT and YNNKEL. The CDR3 holds 14 amino acids from the cysteine to the phenylalanine. Only the CDR3 DNA stays, 42 bases, in frame from base 1.